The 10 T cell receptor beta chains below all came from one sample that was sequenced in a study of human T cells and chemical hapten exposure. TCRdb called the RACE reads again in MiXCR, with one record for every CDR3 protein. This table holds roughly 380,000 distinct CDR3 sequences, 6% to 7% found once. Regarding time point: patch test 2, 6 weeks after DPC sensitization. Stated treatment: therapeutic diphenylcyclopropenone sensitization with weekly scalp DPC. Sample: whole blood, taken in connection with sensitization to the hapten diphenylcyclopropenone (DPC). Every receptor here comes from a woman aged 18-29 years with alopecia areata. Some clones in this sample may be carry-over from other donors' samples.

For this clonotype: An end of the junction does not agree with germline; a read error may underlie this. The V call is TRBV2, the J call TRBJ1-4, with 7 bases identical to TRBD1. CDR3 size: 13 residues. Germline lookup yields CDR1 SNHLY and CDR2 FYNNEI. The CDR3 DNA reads TGTGCCAGCAGTGGACAGGGAAATGAAAAACCGTTTTTT. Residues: CASSGQGNEKPFF.

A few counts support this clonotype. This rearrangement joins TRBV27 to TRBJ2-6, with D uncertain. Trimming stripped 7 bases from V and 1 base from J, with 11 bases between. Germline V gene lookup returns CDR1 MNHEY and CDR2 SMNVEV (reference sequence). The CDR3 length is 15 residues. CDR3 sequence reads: CASTPAFSGANVLTF. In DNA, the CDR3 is TGTGCCAGCACCCCAGCGTTTTCTGGGGCCAACGTCCTGACTTTC.

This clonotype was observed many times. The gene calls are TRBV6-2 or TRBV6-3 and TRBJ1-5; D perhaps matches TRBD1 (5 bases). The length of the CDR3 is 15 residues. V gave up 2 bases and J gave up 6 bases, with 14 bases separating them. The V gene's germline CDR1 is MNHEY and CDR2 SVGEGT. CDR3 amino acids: CASSYGRDGVQPQHF. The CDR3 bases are TGTGCCAGCAGTTACGGCAGGGATGGCGTTCAGCCCCAGCATTTT.

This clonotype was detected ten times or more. The CDR3 spells CATRGSGGTGELFF. As DNA, the CDR3 is TGTGCCACCCGCGGGTCCGGGGGGACCGGGGAGCTGTTTTTT. The rearrangement uses TRBV12-3 or TRBV12-4 and TRBJ2-2; 7 nucleotides match TRBD2. The V segment lost 10 bases and the J segment 5 bases; nucleotides outside the gene matches: 10. The length of the CDR3 is 14 residues.

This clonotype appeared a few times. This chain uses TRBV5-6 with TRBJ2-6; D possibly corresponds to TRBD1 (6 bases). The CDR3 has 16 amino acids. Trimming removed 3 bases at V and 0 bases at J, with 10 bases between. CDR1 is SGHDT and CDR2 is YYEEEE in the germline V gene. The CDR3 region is CASSYQGLSGANVLTF. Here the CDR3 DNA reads TGTGCCAGCAGCTACCAGGGGCTCTCTGGGGCCAACGTCCTGACTTTC.

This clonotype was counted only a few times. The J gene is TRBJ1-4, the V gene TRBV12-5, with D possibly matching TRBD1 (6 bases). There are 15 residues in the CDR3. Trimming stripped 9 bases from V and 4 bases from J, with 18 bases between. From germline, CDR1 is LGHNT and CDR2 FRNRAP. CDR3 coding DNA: TGTGCTAGCTCTTCCAGGGGATCGGGTAATGAAAAACTGTTTTTT. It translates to CASSSRGSGNEKLFF.

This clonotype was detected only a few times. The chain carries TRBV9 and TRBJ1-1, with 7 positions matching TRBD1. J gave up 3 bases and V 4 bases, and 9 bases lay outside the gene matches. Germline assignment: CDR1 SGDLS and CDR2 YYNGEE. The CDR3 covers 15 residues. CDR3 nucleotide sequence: TGTGCCAGCAGCATCGGACAGGATCTCGACACTGAAGCTTTCTTT. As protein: CASSIGQDLDTEAFF.

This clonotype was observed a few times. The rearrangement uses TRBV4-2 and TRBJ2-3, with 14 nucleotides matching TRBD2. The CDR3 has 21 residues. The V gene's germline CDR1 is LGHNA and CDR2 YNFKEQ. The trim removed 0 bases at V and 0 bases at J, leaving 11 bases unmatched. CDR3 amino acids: CASSQDLRTSGGTSSTDTQYF. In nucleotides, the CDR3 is TGTGCCAGCAGCCAAGATTTGAGGACTAGCGGGGGGACCTCTAGCACAGATACGCAGTATTTT.

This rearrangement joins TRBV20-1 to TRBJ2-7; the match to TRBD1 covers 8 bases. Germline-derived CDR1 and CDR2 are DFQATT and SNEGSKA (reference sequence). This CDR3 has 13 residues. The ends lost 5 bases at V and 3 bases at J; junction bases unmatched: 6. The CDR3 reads CSAPTGANYEQYF. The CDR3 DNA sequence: TGCAGTGCTCCGACAGGGGCAAACTACGAGCAGTACTTC.

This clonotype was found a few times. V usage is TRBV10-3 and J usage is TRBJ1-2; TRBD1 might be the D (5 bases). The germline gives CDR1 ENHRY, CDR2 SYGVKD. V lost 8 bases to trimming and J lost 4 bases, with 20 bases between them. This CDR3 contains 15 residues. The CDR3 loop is CAISQPNQGSYGYTF. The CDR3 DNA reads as TGTGCCATCTCGCAGCCGAACCAGGGTTCCTATGGCTACACCTTC.